What follows is one TCR beta chain and its context. This sample stems from a study of T cell changes during pregnancy in multiple sclerosis. Germline loops: CDR1 SEHNR, CDR2 FQNEAQ (reference sequence). V lost 2 bases, J lost 7 bases, and 6 bases stayed unmatched. This CDR3 comprises 15 residues. Method: immunoSEQ multiplex PCR; TCRdb's copy keeps in-frame clones and lacks some. The sample comprises 40,000 to 60,000 clones, more than 85% of which are singletons, and about 0.99% rests with the top ten. Source: peripheral blood, taken after pregnancy. J is TRBJ2-1 and V is TRBV7-9; 9 bases align to TRBD2. This TCR was recovered from a female donor with multiple sclerosis, enrolled in a pregnancy study. The CDR3, as DNA: TGTGCCAGCAGCTTACGGCGGGGGGGCCTTAATGAGCAGTTCTTC. This gives the protein CASSLRRGGLNEQFF.